These T cell receptor beta chains were read from a single sample in a study of breast tumors, draining lymph nodes, adjacent tissues. From the multiplex PCR reads, TCRdb called clonotypes with MiXCR, one entry per CDR3 protein. The sample has over 200,000 distinct CDR3 sequences, about 30% seen once; the top ten hold around 1.5%. Input material: axillary lymph node tissue. These receptors came from a female donor with breast cancer. Some clones in this sample may be carry-over from other donors' samples. CDR3s include the opening cysteine and the closing phenylalanine or tryptophan. A D gene is named only where the DNA matches it firmly. Expanded clones get a size class; other rows say once, few or many, or leave the size out.

j_gene,d_gene,v_gene,abundance,CDR3nt,CDR3aa
TRBJ2-3,-,TRBV19,many,TGTGCCAGTAGGACAGTAAACACAGATACGCAGTATTTT,CASRTVNTDTQYF
TRBJ2-3,-,TRBV4-3,many,TGCGCCAGCAGCCTAAACAGAATGTCCGATACGCAGTATTTT,CASSLNRMSDTQYF
TRBJ1-1,TRBD1,TRBV12-3/TRBV12-4,-,TGTGCCAGCAGTTTAGGGACAGGGGGCACTGAAGCTTTCTTT,CASSLGTGGTEAFF
TRBJ1-5,-,TRBV2,few,TGTGCCAGCAGTGAAGAGCTACTACAAGAGACCCAGCATTTT,CASSEELLQETQHF
TRBJ2-5,TRBD2,TRBV5-6,few,TGTGCCAGCAGTTGGGGACTAGCGGGAGGGCAAGAGACCCAGTACTTC,CASSWGLAGGQETQYF
TRBJ2-3,TRBD1,TRBV5-1,many,TGCGCCAGCAGTCCTAGGGGACAGCCCTACACAGATACGCAGTATTTT,CASSPRGQPYTDTQYF
TRBJ2-1,TRBD2,TRBV7-3,-,TGTGCCAGCAGCCCAGGGACTAGCGGGACCGAGCAGTTCTTC,CASSPGTSGTEQFF
TRBJ1-2,-,TRBV16,many,TGTGCCAGCGGTACTTCATATGGCTACACCTTC,CASGTSYGYTF
TRBJ1-3,-,TRBV5-1,many,TGCGCCAGCAGCCCAGAGTTCATTGGAAACACCATATATTTT,CASSPEFIGNTIYF
TRBJ2-6,-,TRBV19,many,TGTGCCAGTAGTATGTTATCAGGGGCGGGGGGGGCCAACGTCCTGACTTTC,CASSMLSGAGGANVLTF
TRBJ2-7,-,TRBV28,-,TGTGCCAGCAGTAGGCTTAGGGGTAGTGGCTACGAGCAGTACTTC,CASSRLRGSGYEQYF
TRBJ1-6,TRBD1,TRBV20-1,-,TGCAGTGCTATCCGGGACAGGCCGGCTAATTCACCCCTCCACTTT,CSAIRDRPANSPLHF
TRBJ1-2,-,TRBV4-1,many,TGCGCCAGCAGCCAAGATCTCAGACTAGCTAACTATGGCTACACCTTC,CASSQDLRLANYGYTF
TRBJ1-4,TRBD1,TRBV6-2/TRBV6-3,-,TGTGCCAGCAGTCCGACAGGGCGCAATGAAAAACTGTTTTTT,CASSPTGRNEKLFF
TRBJ2-5,TRBD2,TRBV7-2,-,TGTGCCAGCGGCTATGGACTAGCGGGAAGGATACAAGAGCCCCAGTACTTC,CASGYGLAGRIQEPQYF
TRBJ2-5,-,TRBV11-3,once,TGTGCCAGCAGCGGGGGGGGCGGGACAGAGACCCAGTACTTC,CASSGGGGTETQYF
TRBJ2-1,TRBD2,TRBV20-1,many,TGCAGTGCTAGAGAAGCGGGAGGGGGCAATGAGCAGTTCTTC,CSAREAGGGNEQFF
TRBJ2-3,-,TRBV24-1,many,TGTGCCACCAGTGACTCTAATAAAGGCACAGATACGCAGTATTTT,CATSDSNKGTDTQYF
TRBJ2-7,TRBD1,TRBV6-6,many,TGTGCCAGCAGGCACACCGCGACAGGGGGCTCCTACGAGCAGTACTTC,CASRHTATGGSYEQYF
TRBJ1-3,-,TRBV19,many,TGTGCCAGTAATGACAGGATCTCTGGAAACACCATATATTTT,CASNDRISGNTIYF
TRBJ1-5,-,TRBV5-1,-,-,CASSPLGLADYLRAVLRAGHQHF